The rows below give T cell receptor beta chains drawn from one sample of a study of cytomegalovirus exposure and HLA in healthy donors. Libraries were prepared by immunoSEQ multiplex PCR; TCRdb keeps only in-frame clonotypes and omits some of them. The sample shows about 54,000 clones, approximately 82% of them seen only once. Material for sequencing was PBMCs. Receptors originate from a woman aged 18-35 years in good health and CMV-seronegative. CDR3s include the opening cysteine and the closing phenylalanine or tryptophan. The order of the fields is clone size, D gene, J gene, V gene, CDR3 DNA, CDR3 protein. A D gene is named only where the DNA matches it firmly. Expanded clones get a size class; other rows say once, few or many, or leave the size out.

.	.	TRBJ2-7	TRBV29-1	TGCAGCGCTGCCGGTGCGCCGACCTACGAGCAGTACTTC	CSAAGAPTYEQYF
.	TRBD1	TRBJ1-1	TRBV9	TGTGCCAGCAGCGTGGGGACAGAGAACACTGAAGCTTTCTTT	CASSVGTENTEAFF
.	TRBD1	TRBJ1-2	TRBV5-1	TGCGCCAGCCGGGACAGGGGAGATGATGGCTACACCTTC	CASRDRGDDGYTF
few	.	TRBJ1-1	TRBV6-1	TGTGCCAGCAGTCCAGAGGGGGGGTCGGCTGAAGCTTTCTTT	CASSPEGGSAEAFF
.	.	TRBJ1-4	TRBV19	TGTGCCAGTAGTAGGGGGGGAGTCGAAAAACTGTTTTTT	CASSRGGVEKLFF
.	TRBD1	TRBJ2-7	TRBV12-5	TGTGCTAGTGGTCCTGGACAGGGGTCCTTCTACGAGCAGTACTTC	CASGPGQGSFYEQYF
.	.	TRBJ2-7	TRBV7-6	TGTGCCAGCAGCTACGGGGGAGACTCCTACGAGCAGTACTTC	CASSYGGDSYEQYF
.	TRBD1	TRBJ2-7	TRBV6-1	TGTGCCAGCACCGAACAGGGGGTGGGTGAGCAGTACTTC	CASTEQGVGEQYF
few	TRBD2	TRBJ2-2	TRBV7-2	TGTGCCAGCAGCTTAGCATCGGCCCAGCGGGGCGGGGAGCTGTTTTTT	CASSLASAQRGGELFF
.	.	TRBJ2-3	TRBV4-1	TGCGCCAGCAGCCAGGGGACTGGCACAGATACGCAGTATTTT	CASSQGTGTDTQYF
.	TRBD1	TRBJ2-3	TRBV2	TGTGCCAGCAGCGCCGGGACAGGGGTGACAGATACGCAGTATTTT	CASSAGTGVTDTQYF
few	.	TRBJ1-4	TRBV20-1	TGCAGTGCTGGCTCCAATGAAAAACTGTTTTTT	CSAGSNEKLFF
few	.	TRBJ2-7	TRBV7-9	TGTGCCAGTGAGGACTCCTACGAGCAGTACTTC	CASEDSYEQYF
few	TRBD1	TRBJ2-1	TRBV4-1	TGCGCCAGCAGCCAAGGGACAGGGGTCCACAATGAGCAGTTCTTC	CASSQGTGVHNEQFF
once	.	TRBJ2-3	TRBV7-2	TGTGCCAGCAGCTCTTCTCCACATGTTACGCAGTATTTT	CASSSSPHVTQYF
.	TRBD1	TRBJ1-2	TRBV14	TGTGCCAGCAGCCAAGTTGACAGGGCTATTTATGGCTACACCTTC	CASSQVDRAIYGYTF
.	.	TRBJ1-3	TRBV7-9	TGTGCCAGCAGCCCCTCCGGGGGGGACGCAAGTAGAAACACCATATATTTT	CASSPSGGDASRNTIYF
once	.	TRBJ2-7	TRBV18	TGTGCCAGCTCACCGTCACAGTCCTACGAGCAGTACTTC	CASSPSQSYEQYF
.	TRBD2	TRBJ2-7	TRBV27	TGTGCCAGCAGTCCCCGGACTAGCGGCTCCTACGAGCAGTACTTC	CASSPRTSGSYEQYF
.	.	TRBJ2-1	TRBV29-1	TGCAGCGTTGATGGCGCGGGGAACTACAATGAGCAGTTCTTC	CSVDGAGNYNEQFF
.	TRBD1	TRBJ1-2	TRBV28	TGTGCCAGCAGCCCGACAGGGCGTTACGGTGGCTACACCTTC	CASSPTGRYGGYTF
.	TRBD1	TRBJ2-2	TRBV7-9	TGTGCCAGCAGCCCGGGACAGGGGGTGAGCGGGGAGCTGTTTTTT	CASSPGQGVSGELFF
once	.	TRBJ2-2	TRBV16	TGTGCCAGCAGCCAATATCAGGCTGGGACCGGGGAGCTGTTTTTT	CASSQYQAGTGELFF
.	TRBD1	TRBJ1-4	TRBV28	TGTGCCAGCAGCCTGGGGGCAGGGGGGCCTCTTAATGAAAAACTGTTTTTT	CASSLGAGGPLNEKLFF
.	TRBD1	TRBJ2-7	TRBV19	TGTGCCAGTAGGGGGACAGGGATCTCCTACGAGCAGTACTTC	CASRGTGISYEQYF
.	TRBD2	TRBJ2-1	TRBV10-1	TGCGCCAGCAGTGTTAGCGGGAGGGTCGGTGAGCAGTTCTTC	CASSVSGRVGEQFF
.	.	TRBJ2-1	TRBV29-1	TGCAGCGCCGGGTCGGGGTCCCCCTACAATGAGCAGTTCTTC	CSAGSGSPYNEQFF
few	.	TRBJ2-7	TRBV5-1	TGCGCCAGCAGCTGGGGTGGCGGGACCGCGGGGGAGCAGTACTTC	CASSWGGGTAGEQYF
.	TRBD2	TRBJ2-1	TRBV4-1	TGCGCCAGCACAGAAACTAGCGGGAGAATCGATGAGCAGTTCTTC	CASTETSGRIDEQFF
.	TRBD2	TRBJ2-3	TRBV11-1	TGTGCCAGCAGCTTACTAGCGGGACCTCCAGATACGCAGTATTTT	CASSLLAGPPDTQYF
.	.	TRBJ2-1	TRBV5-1	TGCGCCAGCAGCACTAGAAGCTCCTACAATGAGCAGTTCTTC	CASSTRSSYNEQFF
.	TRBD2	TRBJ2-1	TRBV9	TGTGCCAGCAGCGCTAAACGGACACTATCAAACGCCAGCGGGAGTATCTACAATGAGCAGTTCTTC	CASSAKRTLSNASGSIYNEQFF
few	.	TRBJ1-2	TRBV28	TGTGCCAGCATGACAGCTATCTATGGCTACACCTTC	CASMTAIYGYTF
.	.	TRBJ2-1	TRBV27	TGTGCCAGCAGTTTACGTTCCTACAATGAGCAGTTCTTC	CASSLRSYNEQFF
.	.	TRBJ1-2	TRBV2	TGTGCCAGCAGGTTAGGCGACGGGAAACCCTATGGCTACACCTTC	CASRLGDGKPYGYTF
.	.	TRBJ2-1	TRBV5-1	TGCGCCAGCAGCTTGGTAGAGGTAGGAAGCAATGAGCAGTTCTTC	CASSLVEVGSNEQFF
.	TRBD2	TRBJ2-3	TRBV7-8	TGTGCCAGCAGCCTTAGCGGGTCTAGCACAGATACGCAGTATTTT	CASSLSGSSTDTQYF
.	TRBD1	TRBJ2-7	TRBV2	TGTGCCAGCAGTGAAGCAGGGGGCGGGTACGAGCAGTACTTC	CASSEAGGGYEQYF
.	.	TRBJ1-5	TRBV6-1	TGTGCCAGCAGTGAAGCGCCGGTTAGCAATCAGCCCCAGCATTTT	CASSEAPVSNQPQHF
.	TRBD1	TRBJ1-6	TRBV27	TGTGCCAGCAGTTTGGAAGGGACAGGGGGCGCGTCGACCTATAATTCACCCCTCCACTTT	CASSLEGTGGASTYNSPLHF
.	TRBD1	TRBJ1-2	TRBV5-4	TGTGCCAGCAGCGTGACTGAAGGACAGGGGGCCCGTGGCTACACCTTC	CASSVTEGQGARGYTF
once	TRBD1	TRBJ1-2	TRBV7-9	TGTGCCAGCAGCTTAGTTACGGGACAGGTTCCCAACTATGGCTACACCTTC	CASSLVTGQVPNYGYTF
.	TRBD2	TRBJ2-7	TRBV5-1	TGCGCCAGCCGCCCCTGGGGCGGGAGTGCGTACGAGCAGTACTTC	CASRPWGGSAYEQYF
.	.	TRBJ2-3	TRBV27	TGTGCCAGCCCTAAATGGGATACGCAGTATTTT	CASPKWDTQYF
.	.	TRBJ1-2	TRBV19	TGTGCCAGTAGTCGGCAGGCTTCTAACTATGGCTACACCTTC	CASSRQASNYGYTF
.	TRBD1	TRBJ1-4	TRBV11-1	TGTGCCAGCAGCACGGGACAGCCTGCGCGTGAGGAAAAACTGTTTTTT	CASSTGQPAREEKLFF
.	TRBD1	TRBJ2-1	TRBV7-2	TGTGCCAGCAGCTCGACAGGGGACTCCTACAATGAGCAGTTCTTC	CASSSTGDSYNEQFF
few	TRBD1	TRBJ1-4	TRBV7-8	TGTGCCAGCAGCTCTTACTCCCGGACAGGGACTGAAAAACTGTTTTTT	CASSSYSRTGTEKLFF
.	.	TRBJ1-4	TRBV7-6	TGTGCCAGCAGCTTAGGGCAGGGTAATGAAAAACTGTTTTTT	CASSLGQGNEKLFF
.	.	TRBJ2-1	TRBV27	TGTGCCAGCAGCTTGCTGGACAGCCAGCAGTTCTTC	CASSLLDSQQFF